This T cell receptor beta chain was found in a study of blood T cells in healthy people across ages. Every sample yielded at least 6.5 million isolated PBMCs. The sample holds a few counts of this clonotype. The CDR3 spans 13 residues. The V segment lost 5 bases and the J segment 4 bases; nucleotides outside the gene matches: 7. CDR1 is SQVTM and CDR2 is ANQGSEA in the germline V gene. A sample-barcoded 5' primer and a J-beta primer mix were used in a second PCR of about 7 to 12 cycles. TCRdb analysed the 5' RACE reads with MiXCR anew, one entry per CDR3 protein. Here the sample spans about 1,600,000 distinct CDR3 sequences, about 43% being singletons.

The clonotype comes from a woman younger than 30 in good health. The sequenced material came from blood. The chain carries TRBV29-1 and TRBJ2-7; TRBD1 matches 8 bases. CDR3 amino acids: CSVTLTGGYEQYF. The CDR3 coding sequence is TGCAGCGTTACCCTTACAGGGGGGTACGAGCAGTACTTC.